This T cell receptor (beta chain) was captured by sequencing in a study of T cells in Graves' hyperthyroidism and ophthalmopathy. General study points: Blood also carried most thyroid clonotypes expanded above 0.001.

Diagnoses used clinical symptoms, serum thyroxine and TRAb, thyroid ultrasound and orbital computed tomography. TCR beta CDR3 regions were amplified from RNA transcripts. The HTBI primer set drove a first-round RT-PCR of the TCR CDR3. TCRdb used MiXCR to reprocess the multiplex PCR reads, holding one entry per CDR3 protein. The sample has over 500,000 distinct CDR3 sequences, roughly a sixth seen once. V shed 2 bases and J 4 bases; nucleotides not matched to a gene: 4. The V gene's germline CDR1 is LNHNV and CDR2 YYDKDF (reference sequence). This CDR3 contains 14 residues. This clonotype has just a few counts. The antigen remains undetermined.

This TCR was sampled from a woman between 18 and 30 years old with Graves' ophthalmopathy. The sequenced material came from blood. The rearrangement links TRBV15 to TRBJ1-1; TRBD1 matches 7 bases. In DNA form, the CDR3 reads TGTGCCACCAGCAGACAAACAGGGGCCACTGAAGCTTTCTTT. It is translated as CATSRQTGATEAFF.